This T cell receptor (beta chain) was identified during a study of cytomegalovirus exposure and HLA in healthy donors. The PCR made use of 60 Vbeta and 13 Jbeta primers. The repertoire was sequenced with immunoSEQ multiplex PCR; TCRdb's copy has only in-frame clones and lacks some. Of 200,000 to 250,000 clones in the sample, about 75% were seen once. V was clipped by 10 bases and J by 8 bases; unmatched bases: 7. Germline loops: CDR1 MGHDK, CDR2 SYGVNS. This CDR3 spans 14 amino acids. This clone appeared a few times. All the people who gave samples were healthy bone marrow donors. The chain has TRBV25-1 and TRBJ2-1; 14 positions agree with TRBD2. Sequenced input: PBMCs. The receptor comes from a woman aged 30 to 39 in good health and CMV-seronegative. The CDR3 DNA follows: TGTGCCATTTCGACTAGCGGGAGGGCCCATGAGCAGTTCTTC. Its protein is CAISTSGRAHEQFF.